The 11 T cell receptor beta chains in this list originate from one sample, sequenced in a study of T-cell memory formation after mild COVID-19. From the 5' RACE reads, TCRdb called clonotypes with MiXCR, one entry per CDR3 protein. The top ten hold roughly an eighth of the sample, which has about 140,000 distinct CDR3 sequences, about 14% seen once. The sample was PBMCs or a T cell subset sorted from them (not recorded which). These receptors all stem from an adult woman who had mild COVID-19 (a few samples of this study predate the infection). Cell type and time point are not known.

A few counts support this clonotype. A read error may account for a junction end that differs from germline. The chain carries TRBV7-2 and TRBJ2-7; possible D gene TRBD2, 5 bases. Germline values: CDR1 SGHTA, CDR2 FQGNSA. The CDR3 covers 14 residues. CDR3 amino acids: CASSLILASHEQYF. CDR3 coding DNA: TGTGCCAGCAGCTTAATTCTAGCCTCCCACGAGCAGTACTTC. The full variable domain, with the rest looked up from reference TRBV7-2 and TRBJ2-7, is GAGVSQSPSNKVTEKGKDVELRCDPISGHTALYWYRQSLGQGLEFLIYFQGNSAPDKSGLPSDRFSAERTGGSVSTLTIQRTQQEDSAVYLCASSLILASHEQYFGPGTRLTVT.

The chain carries TRBV11-2 and TRBJ2-3; D is unclear. With 1 base removed from V and 0 bases from J, the gap between germline ends came to 11 bases. Per the germline V gene, CDR1 is SGHAT and CDR2 is FQNNGV. This CDR3 region has 16 residues. CDR3 sequence (DNA): TGTGCCAGCAGCTTAGGGAGAGTTGCTAGCACAGATACGCAGTATTTT. Translating it yields CASSLGRVASTDTQYF. Full variable domain (rest looked up from reference TRBV11-2 and TRBJ2-3): EAGVAQSPRYKIIEKRQSVAFWCNPISGHATLYWYQQILGQGPKLLIQFQNNGVVDDSQLPKDRFSAERLKGVDSTLKIQPAKLEDSAVYLCASSLGRVASTDTQYFGPGTRLTVL.

The genes are TRBV7-2 and TRBJ1-6; D possibly corresponds to TRBD1 (6 bases). Germline CDR1 is SGHTA and CDR2 is FQGNSA. CDR3 size: 14 residues. V dropped 6 bases and J dropped 3 bases, with 9 bases sitting between them. The CDR3 reads CASRNRDYNSPLHF. The CDR3, as DNA: TGTGCCAGCAGGAACAGGGACTATAATTCACCCCTCCACTTT.

This clonotype was seen a handful of times. The chain combines TRBV24-1 with TRBJ2-1, with 10 bases lining up with TRBD2. Germline values: CDR1 KGHDR, CDR2 SFDVKD. Unmatched junction bases numbered 5, after V lost 5 bases and J lost 2 bases. The length of the CDR3 is 16 residues. This chain's CDR3 is CATSAGAGGAYNEQFF. The CDR3 region has the DNA TGTGCCACCAGTGCCGGAGCGGGAGGGGCCTACAATGAGCAGTTCTTC.

Only a few counts were recorded for this clonotype. The chain combines TRBV5-1 with TRBJ1-3; D is undetermined. The germline V and J ends were trimmed by 6 bases and 4 bases, with 11 bases remaining between them. Germline V CDR1 and CDR2: SGHRS, YFSETQ. The length of the CDR3 is 13 residues. CDR3 region: CASTPNRGNTIYF. As DNA, the CDR3 is TGCGCCAGCACTCCTAACCGCGGAAACACCATATATTTT.

The chain links TRBV11-2 to TRBJ2-1; D is possibly TRBD2 (5 bases). V was cut by 4 bases and J by 5 bases, with 9 bases left in between. The V gene's germline CDR1 is SGHAT and CDR2 FQNNGV. This CDR3 region has 13 residues. Here the CDR3 DNA reads TGTGCCAGCAGCTCCGGGATCAACAATGAGCAGTTCTTC. Amino acids: CASSSGINNEQFF. The whole variable domain, remainder taken from reference TRBV11-2 and TRBJ2-1, is EAGVAQSPRYKIIEKRQSVAFWCNPISGHATLYWYQQILGQGPKLLIQFQNNGVVDDSQLPKDRFSAERLKGVDSTLKIQPAKLEDSAVYLCASSSGINNEQFFGPGTRLTVL.

The V call is TRBV3-1, the J call TRBJ1-1, with a weak D call TRBD1 (6 bases). Germline V gene lookup returns CDR1 LGHDT and CDR2 YNNKEL (reference sequence). V was pared by 3 bases and J by 4 bases, with 12 bases between. This CDR3 is 14 amino acids long. The DNA for the CDR3 is TGTGCCAGCAGCCACGGACAAGGGGGCACTGAAGCTTTCTTT. This encodes CASSHGQGGTEAFF.

The genes are TRBV5-6 and TRBJ2-5; 7 bases fit TRBD2. Per the germline V gene, CDR1 is SGHDT and CDR2 is YYEEEE. Trimming took 1 base from V and 2 from J; bases not matched to a gene: 2. The CDR3 sequence is 14 residues long. CDR3 bases: TGTGCCAGCAGCTTGCCGGGGGGACAAGAGACCCAGTACTTC. This encodes CASSLPGGQETQYF.

This sequence joins TRBV27 and TRBJ2-3; 9 bases agree with TRBD2. The CDR3 sequence is 14 residues long. V gave up 4 bases and J gave up 5 bases; unmatched junction bases: 4. CDR1 MNHEY and CDR2 SMNVEV come from the germline V gene (reference sequence). CDR3 in amino acids: CASSWGTSLDTQYF. The CDR3 nucleotides read TGTGCCAGCAGTTGGGGGACTAGCTTAGATACGCAGTATTTT.

The chain combines TRBV5-6 with TRBJ2-3; D is possibly TRBD1 or TRBD2 (5 bases each). Per germline, CDR1 SGHDT and CDR2 YYEEEE. The CDR3 extends over 18 amino acids. V was shortened by 4 bases and J by 5 bases, with 26 bases between the two germline ends. The CDR3 DNA reads TGTGCCAGCAGCCCGGACGCCCTCCGGGACGCCGGATTAGATACGCAGTATTTT. Translating gives CASSPDALRDAGLDTQYF.

This sequence joins TRBV15 and TRBJ2-6; 15 nucleotides agree with TRBD2. Germline-derived CDR1 and CDR2 are LNHNV and YYDKDF (reference sequence). This CDR3 comprises 18 residues. The V segment lost 8 bases and the J segment 3 bases; nucleotides outside the gene matches: 8. The CDR3 DNA is TGTGCCACCTCCCGGACTAGCGGGAGGGCCTATGGGGCCAACGTCCTGACTTTC. Translation: CATSRTSGRAYGANVLTF.